The table lists the clone carrying this TCR beta chain with many counts. Because this beta chain is a stray read in a library intended to capture alpha chains, its abundance should not be given much weight. The sample originates from a study of spatial heterogeneity in lung cancer. Overall study context: Beta-chain sequences were consistently detected more often than alpha-chain sequences.

A unique molecular identifier was attached to every TCR cDNA molecule. TCRdb called the 5' RACE reads again in MiXCR, with one record for every CDR3 protein. The sample has some 7,800 distinct CDR3 sequences, 6.5% to 9.5% seen once; the top ten hold approximately 43%. Germline V gene lookup returns CDR1 SGHNT and CDR2 YENEEA. Trimming pared 4 bases from V and 1 base from J, leaving 13 bases between. The CDR3 is 15 amino acids. The time point here: sample taken at primary tumor resection. The input material, whole RNA from tumor, nontumor lung or frozen PBMC, was sequenced unsorted. Samples were obtained from approximately 72 donors, all untreated early-stage non-small cell lung cancer patients.

The chain joins TRBV11-3 to TRBJ1-1; the D is unclear. The sequencing used PBMCs, collected at surgery. This sequence originates from a male donor with early-stage non-small cell lung cancer. The CDR3 loop is CASSSLTDWNTEAFF. In DNA form, the CDR3 reads TGTGCCAGCAGCTCCCTCACAGACTGGAACACTGAAGCTTTCTTT.